The sequence of this T cell receptor (beta chain) was determined in a study of CD8 T cells in Susac syndrome. Those who served as multiple sclerosis controls were treatment-naive patients with stable or active relapsing-remitting disease. CDR3 length equals 12 residues. Looked up from germline, CDR1 is GTSNPN and CDR2 is SVGIG (reference sequence). V was cut by 5 bases and J by 4 bases, with 11 bases left in between. It was with random hexamers that about 0.45 to 1 ug RNA was reverse transcribed. TCR beta CDR3 was amplified by immunoSEQ covering 54 Vbeta and 13 Jbeta. TCRdb re-analysed the immunoSEQ multiplex PCR reads in MiXCR, keeping a single row per CDR3 protein. The sample yields a few hundred thousand distinct CDR3 sequences, 90% to 95% seen once.

This chain uses TRBV30 with TRBJ1-2, with D hard to call. The specimen was CD8+ T cells from PBMCs. This sequence was found in a human donor with multiple sclerosis. The CDR3 DNA reads as TGTGCCTGGGAAGACGCAACCTATGGCTACACCTTC. As protein: CAWEDATYGYTF.